What follows describes a single T cell receptor (beta chain). The protocol was immunoSEQ multiplex PCR, while the TCRdb copy is restricted to in-frame clones and leaves out a portion. The sample lists under 250,000 clones, around four fifths occurring once. This entry is derived from a study of blood T cell repertoires in COVID-19. Study context: Acute and convalescent COVID-19 specimens originated in the United States, Italy and Spain. PBMCs, B-cell-depleted T cells, or T cells provided the cDNA or gDNA that made up the material.

The trim removed 1 base at V and 6 bases at J, leaving 3 bases unmatched. This CDR3 has 14 residues. Germline lookup yields CDR1 LGHDT and CDR2 YNNKEL (reference sequence). The cohort comprised adults aged 18 to 89 years residing in 20 to 25 US areas. Participants were placed into cohorts based on the clinical history they reported. This clonotype was sampled from a woman aged 40 to 50 who had been exposed to COVID-19. The chain carries TRBV3-1 (or the pseudogene TRBV3-2) and TRBJ1-2; TRBD1 aligns across 9 bases. The material sequenced was PBMCs or T cells enriched from blood (not recorded which). This chain's CDR3 is CASSQGTGVDGYTF. DNA of the CDR3: TGTGCCAGCAGCCAAGGGACAGGGGTGGATGGCTACACCTTC.